The rows below give T cell receptor beta chains drawn from one sample of a study of T cell changes during pregnancy in multiple sclerosis. Some clones are missing from TCRdb's copy, which holds only in-frame ones; the method was immunoSEQ multiplex PCR. The top ten clones hold more than 1.5% of a sample with around 96,000 clones, 94% of them seen once. The source material was peripheral blood, sampled after pregnancy. These receptors originate from a female donor in good health, enrolled as a control in a pregnancy study. Each CDR3 is given with its conserved first and last residue. A D gene is named only where the DNA matches it firmly. Not every row has a clone size; where given, it reads once, few, many or a size class.

cdr3_length	d_call	v_call	clone_size	j_call	cdr3_aa	cdr3_nt
16	TRBD2	TRBV4-1	NA	TRBJ2-1	CASSPQSSGSYNEQFF	TGCGCCAGCAGCCCCCAATCTAGCGGGAGTTACAATGAGCAGTTCTTC
21	NA	TRBV14	NA	TRBJ2-6	CASSHLEDNRVGPSGANVLTF	TGTGCCAGCAGCCACTTAGAGGACAACAGGGTAGGACCTTCTGGGGCCAACGTCCTGACTTTC
13	NA	TRBV5-8	NA	TRBJ1-1	CASSYVRTAGAFF	TGTGCCAGCAGCTACGTTAGGACAGCAGGAGCTTTCTTT
16	NA	TRBV5-1	NA	TRBJ1-4	CASTLSGQSSYEKLFF	TGCGCCAGCACTTTATCAGGACAGAGTAGTTATGAAAAACTGTTTTTT
14	NA	TRBV28	NA	TRBJ2-3	CASSRGQSTDTQYF	TGTGCCAGCAGCCGCGGACAGAGCACAGATACGCAGTATTTT
19	NA	TRBV4-1	once	TRBJ2-7	CASSQESPKERRLFYEQYF	TGCGCCAGCAGCCAAGAAAGCCCTAAGGAGCGGAGGTTATTCTACGAGCAGTACTTC
14	NA	TRBV5-1	NA	TRBJ1-2	CASSPERGAGGYTF	TGCGCCAGCAGCCCAGAACGGGGAGCTGGTGGCTACACCTTC
15	TRBD2	TRBV4-2	NA	TRBJ2-7	CASSQIAGGSYEQYF	TGTGCCAGCAGCCAAATAGCGGGAGGGTCCTACGAGCAGTACTTC
20	TRBD1	TRBV18	NA	TRBJ2-2	CASSRLAERVGGQGTGELFF	TGTGCCAGCTCACGTCTCGCCGAGCGGGTCGGTGGACAGGGAACCGGGGAGCTGTTTTTT
13	NA	TRBV7-8	few	TRBJ1-4	CASSLGGYEKLFF	TGTGCCAGCAGCTTAGGAGGGTATGAAAAACTGTTTTTT
14	NA	TRBV5-1	NA	TRBJ2-3	CASSLGLSTDTQYF	TGCGCCAGCAGCTTGGGACTCTCCACAGATACGCAGTATTTT
13	NA	TRBV5-4	NA	TRBJ2-7	CASSLETGNEQYF	TGTGCCAGCAGCCTCGAAACAGGGAACGAGCAGTACTTC
16	TRBD1	TRBV10-3	NA	TRBJ2-5	CAISDHPTGKLETQYF	TGTGCCATCAGTGATCACCCGACAGGGAAGTTGGAGACCCAGTACTTC
16	TRBD2	TRBV27	NA	TRBJ2-7	CASTGRGGGFTYEQYF	TGTGCCAGCACCGGACGCGGGGGGGGATTTACCTACGAGCAGTACTTC
14	NA	TRBV5-1	NA	TRBJ2-6	CASSASSGANVLTF	TGCGCCAGCAGCGCGAGCTCTGGGGCCAACGTCCTGACTTTC
15	TRBD1	TRBV27	NA	TRBJ1-5	CASSQDRGVGQPQHF	TGTGCCAGCAGTCAGGACAGGGGGGTTGGTCAGCCCCAGCATTTT
17	NA	TRBV28	NA	TRBJ1-3	CASSFDAELSSGNTIYF	TGTGCCAGCAGTTTCGATGCAGAACTAAGCTCTGGAAACACCATATATTTT
17	NA	TRBV21-1	NA	TRBJ2-6	CASSDSPPFPGGNVLTF	TGTGCCAGCAGCGATTCTCCCCCCTTCCCCGGGGGCAACGTCCTGACTTTC
15	NA	TRBV15	NA	TRBJ1-4	CATSRDISGNEKLFF	TGTGCCACCAGCAGAGATATATCAGGGAATGAAAAACTGTTTTTT
14	NA	TRBV18	NA	TRBJ2-3	CASSPSGEGDTQYF	TGTGCCAGCTCACCATCAGGGGAGGGAGATACGCAGTATTTT
12	NA	TRBV9	NA	TRBJ2-1	CASSVGTDKQFF	TGTGCCAGCAGCGTAGGGACAGACAAGCAGTTCTTC
15	TRBD1	TRBV28	NA	TRBJ2-1	CASRTGTGGWGEQFF	TGTGCCAGCAGGACCGGGACAGGGGGGTGGGGTGAGCAGTTCTTC
17	NA	TRBV2	NA	TRBJ2-5	CASRAEGWGRGQETQYF	TGTGCCAGCAGAGCCGAAGGCTGGGGGCGAGGGCAAGAGACCCAGTACTTC
17	TRBD2	TRBV28	NA	TRBJ2-5	CASSFLPGGGLQETQYF	TGTGCCAGCAGTTTCCTCCCCGGGGGGGGCCTTCAAGAGACCCAGTACTTC
12	NA	TRBV30	NA	TRBJ2-3	CAWREAWDTQYF	TGTGCCTGGAGGGAGGCGTGGGATACGCAGTATTTT
14	NA	TRBV27	NA	TRBJ1-4	CASRPGGANEKLFF	TGTGCCAGCAGACCTGGGGGGGCTAATGAAAAACTGTTTTTT
16	NA	TRBV4-1	NA	TRBJ2-1	CASSPFLGSSYNEQFF	TGCGCCAGCAGCCCGTTTTTGGGGAGCTCCTACAATGAGCAGTTCTTC
14	TRBD1	TRBV28	NA	TRBJ1-1	CASSSTGARGEAFF	TGTGCCAGCAGCTCTACAGGGGCGCGAGGTGAAGCTTTCTTT
15	NA	TRBV23-1	once	TRBJ2-3	CASSPTRDTPDTQYF	TGCGCCAGCAGTCCAACGAGGGACACTCCAGATACGCAGTATTTT
13	NA	TRBV5-6	NA	TRBJ2-5	CASSLLTVETQYF	TGTGCCAGCAGCTTACTAACCGTGGAGACCCAGTACTTC
14	NA	TRBV11-2	NA	TRBJ2-1	CASSFWGVYNEQFF	TGTGCCAGCAGCTTTTGGGGGGTCTACAATGAGCAGTTCTTC
13	NA	TRBV27	NA	TRBJ1-1	CASSLWARTEAFF	TGTGCCAGCAGTTTATGGGCCCGGACTGAAGCTTTCTTT
15	NA	TRBV6-5	NA	TRBJ2-4	CASSPEIPVVNIQYF	TGTGCCAGCAGTCCGGAGATCCCAGTTGTAAACATTCAGTACTTC
13	TRBD1	TRBV19	few	TRBJ1-2	CASRPGTGYGYTF	TGTGCCAGTAGGCCCGGGACAGGCTATGGCTACACCTTC
14	NA	TRBV5-1	NA	TRBJ2-3	CASSFGGVTDTQYF	TGCGCCAGCAGCTTCGGAGGGGTCACAGATACGCAGTATTTT
17	NA	TRBV4-1	NA	TRBJ2-1	CASSQAITKGRYNEQFF	TGCGCCAGCAGCCAGGCCATTACCAAAGGCAGGTACAATGAGCAGTTCTTC
14	NA	TRBV7-8	once	TRBJ2-2	CASSLQVGAGELFF	TGTGCCAGCAGCTTGCAGGTGGGAGCCGGGGAGCTGTTTTTT
14	TRBD1	TRBV2	NA	TRBJ2-7	CASRPGQGRYEQYF	TGTGCCAGCAGACCGGGACAGGGTCGCTACGAGCAGTACTTC
15	TRBD1	TRBV6-6	NA	TRBJ2-3	CASSRGQGITDTQYF	TGTGCCAGCAGCCGGGGACAGGGGATCACAGATACGCAGTATTTT
16	NA	TRBV27	NA	TRBJ1-6	CASSFSGRTLGSPLHF	TGTGCCAGCAGTTTCTCTGGGCGGACATTAGGTTCACCCCTCCACTTT
13	NA	TRBV18	NA	TRBJ2-5	CASSPGRQETQYF	TGTGCCAGCTCACCGGGGCGGCAAGAGACCCAGTACTTC
13	NA	TRBV6-4	NA	TRBJ2-2	CASSDSSTGELFF	TGTGCCAGCAGTGACTCGAGTACCGGGGAGCTGTTTTTT
14	NA	TRBV5-1	NA	TRBJ2-7	CASSLNPQDYEQYF	TGCGCCAGCAGTTTGAACCCACAGGACTACGAGCAGTACTTC
16	TRBD2	TRBV28	once	TRBJ2-5	CASTGQGLGDFETQYF	TGTGCCAGCACCGGACAAGGACTAGGGGATTTCGAGACCCAGTACTTC
14	NA	TRBV10-2	once	TRBJ2-1	CASRGRERYNEQFF	TGCGCCAGCAGAGGGCGGGAAAGGTACAATGAGCAGTTCTTC
18	TRBD2	TRBV7-9	NA	TRBJ2-1	CASSSPPYREGIYNEQFF	TGTGCCAGCAGCTCCCCTCCTTATAGGGAGGGAATATACAATGAGCAGTTCTTC
16	TRBD2	TRBV5-6	once	TRBJ2-1	CASSSPRTSGPREQFF	TGTGCCAGCAGCTCCCCCCGGACTAGCGGACCCCGCGAGCAGTTCTTC
12	NA	TRBV2	NA	TRBJ2-1	CASSVTRDEQFF	TGTGCCAGCAGTGTAACTAGGGATGAGCAGTTCTTC
14	NA	TRBV11-2	NA	TRBJ1-1	CASSLARGQTEAFF	TGTGCCAGCAGCTTAGCGCGGGGGCAGACTGAAGCTTTCTTT
13	TRBD2	TRBV29-1	NA	TRBJ2-1	CSFGLANYNEQFF	TGCAGCTTCGGACTAGCGAACTACAATGAGCAGTTCTTC
14	TRBD1	TRBV18	NA	TRBJ1-4	CASSPGQLNEKLFF	TGTGCCAGCTCACCGGGACAGCTTAATGAAAAACTGTTTTTT